A single TCR beta chain is shown here with its context. The data originate from a study of blood T cell repertoires in COVID-19. Generated by immunoSEQ multiplex PCR, the TCRdb table keeps only in-frame clones and is missing some. Here the sample spans about 190,000 clones, about 88% being singletons. Germline CDR1 and CDR2: SGDLS and YYNGEE. V lost 4 bases to trimming and J lost 6 bases; unmatched junction nucleotides: 9. The CDR3 consists of 15 residues. The chain employs TRBV9 and TRBJ2-2; TRBD2 agrees at 7 bases. The TCR originated in a woman between 40 and 50 years old who had recovered from COVID-19. Specimen: peripheral blood. The CDR3 is CASSMGGSVSGELFF. The CDR3 bases are TGTGCCAGCAGCATGGGAGGGAGTGTGTCCGGGGAGCTGTTTTTT.